This T cell receptor (beta chain) was captured in a study of T cells in Graves' hyperthyroidism and ophthalmopathy. Findings and caveats of the study: Model-based prediction identified ophthalmopathy a median around 6.5 months prior to its onset. Most expanded thyroid clonotypes above 0.001 recurred in blood.

Trimming removed 3 bases at V and 3 bases at J, with 12 bases between. The CDR3 extends over 15 amino acids. The V gene's germline CDR1 is LGHDT and CDR2 YNNKEL (reference sequence). A word on this clonotype: Its antigen is not known.

Amplification targeted TCR beta CDR3 regions from RNA transcripts. When the TCR CDR3 underwent first-round RT-PCR, the HTBI primer set was used. TCRdb re-derived calls from the multiplex PCR reads in MiXCR, one entry per CDR3 protein. In the table there are roughly 740,000 distinct CDR3 sequences, roughly 15% of which are singletons. The rearrangement joins TRBV3-1 to TRBJ1-3; D is unresolved. The source of this sequence is a young man with Graves' hyperthyroidism. Sequenced: blood. The CDR3 coding sequence is TGTGCCAGCAGCCAGGAGATACTCGTTGGAAACACCATATATTTT. Translating gives CASSQEILVGNTIYF. The full variable domain, its missing parts supplied by reference TRBV3-1 and TRBJ1-3, is DTAVSQTPKYLVTQMGNDKSIKCEQNLGHDTMYWYKQDSKKFLKIMFSYNNKELIINETVPNRFSPKSPDKAHLNLHINSLELGDSAVYFCASSQEILVGNTIYFGEGSWLTVV.